The rows below give T cell receptor beta chains drawn from one sample of a study of cytomegalovirus exposure and HLA in healthy donors. Data came from immunoSEQ multiplex PCR; TCRdb stores just in-frame clones and leaves some out. The sample consists of roughly 110,000 clones, around 78% of them appearing once. The sequencing sample was made of PBMCs. The origin of the receptors is a young man in good health and CMV-seronegative. The CDR3 runs from the conserved cysteine through the conserved F or W. A D gene is named only where the DNA matches it firmly. Some rows have no size entry. The others give once, few or many, or a class for an expanded clone.

NA NA TRBJ2-1 TRBV2 CASSERLANEQFF TGTGCCAGCAGTGAGAGATTAGCCAATGAGCAGTTCTTC
TRBD1 NA TRBJ1-5 TRBV19 CASSIGQGSQSQHF TGTGCCAGTAGTATTGGACAGGGGAGTCAGTCCCAGCATTTT
NA NA TRBJ1-1 TRBV5-6 CASSLGLGVGLEAFF TGTGCCAGCAGCTTAGGGCTCGGGGTTGGCCTTGAAGCTTTCTTT
NA once TRBJ2-5 TRBV18 CASSPTGHARGETQYF TGTGCCAGCTCACCAACGGGTCACGCTCGGGGAGAGACCCAGTACTTC
TRBD2 few TRBJ2-7 TRBV6-1 CASSRLAGNYEQYF TGTGCCAGCAGTAGACTAGCGGGGAATTACGAGCAGTACTTC
NA NA TRBJ2-2 TRBV2 CASKGSGYGELFF TGTGCCAGCAAAGGGTCGGGATACGGGGAGCTGTTTTTT
NA NA TRBJ1-2 TRBV7-9 CASSTPRGGYTF TGTGCCAGCAGCACCCCTAGGGGTGGCTACACCTTC
NA NA TRBJ2-2 TRBV7-9 CASSSGTTTGELFF TGTGCCAGCAGCTCCGGGACAACGACCGGGGAGCTGTTTTTT
TRBD2 NA TRBJ2-3 TRBV7-2 CASNLVAGGPSDTQYF TGTGCCAGCAACCTCGTAGCGGGAGGGCCATCAGATACGCAGTATTTT
NA NA TRBJ2-7 TRBV5-1 CASSLGGGVRYEQYF TGCGCCAGCAGCTTGGGAGGGGGGGTTAGATACGAGCAGTACTTC
TRBD2 NA TRBJ2-5 TRBV18 CASSPMRGGETQYF TGTGCCAGCTCGCCTATGCGGGGAGGGGAGACCCAGTACTTC
TRBD1 NA TRBJ2-6 TRBV16 CASSLILQGEATF TGTGCCAGCAGCCTGATTTTACAGGGGGAAGCGACTTTC
TRBD2 NA TRBJ2-7 TRBV9 CASSQGGTSLDEQYF TGTGCCAGCAGCCAGGGAGGGACTAGCCTCGACGAGCAGTACTTC
NA few TRBJ2-1 TRBV18 CASSPQGGNEQFF TGTGCCAGCTCACCACAGGGAGGCAATGAGCAGTTCTTC
TRBD1 NA TRBJ2-7 TRBV27 CASRTGDHPHYYEQYF TGTGCCAGCCGGACAGGGGACCACCCCCACTACTATGAGCAGTACTTC
TRBD1 NA TRBJ1-3 TRBV5-1 CASRQGELPGNTIYF TGCGCCAGCCGGCAGGGGGAGCTTCCTGGAAACACCATATATTTT
NA NA TRBJ2-3 TRBV5-4 CASSSDRPSTDTQYF TGTGCCAGCAGCTCCGACAGGCCAAGCACAGATACGCAGTATTTT
TRBD2 NA TRBJ2-5 TRBV4-2 CASSKGLVRETQYF TGTGCCAGCAGCAAAGGACTAGTTCGAGAGACCCAGTACTTC